Below are 25 T cell receptor beta chains sequenced from a single sample in a study of human T cells and chemical hapten exposure. MiXCR, applied by TCRdb to the RACE reads, yields one record per CDR3 protein. Of about 360,000 distinct CDR3 sequences in the sample, 5.5% to 8% were seen once. Regarding time point: patch test 1, 2 weeks after DPC sensitization. The treatment denotes: therapeutic diphenylcyclopropenone sensitization with weekly scalp DPC. The sequenced sample was whole blood, obtained in connection with sensitization to the hapten diphenylcyclopropenone (DPC). The receptors were gathered from a woman aged 18-35 years with alopecia areata. Some clones in this sample may be carry-over from other donors' samples.

In its sample, this clonotype was seen a few times. This rearrangement joins TRBV10-3 to TRBJ2-1, with TRBD1 matching over 9 bases. Germline V gene lookup returns CDR1 ENHRY and CDR2 SYGVKD. The CDR3 loop spans 18 amino acids. Germline trimming cut 3 bases from V and 8 bases from J; bases unmatched to any gene: 17. Here the CDR3 DNA reads TGTGCCATCAGTGACTACCAAAGAGGGACAGGGATGTTGGATGAGCAGTTCTTC. Translating gives CAISDYQRGTGMLDEQFF.

This clonotype was detected only a few times. The rearrangement links TRBV29-1 to TRBJ2-1; TRBD1 might be the D (6 bases). The CDR3 is 12 amino acids. In germline, CDR1 is SQVTM, CDR2 ANQGSEA. V lost 3 bases and J 4 bases, leaving 7 bases between the germline ends. In DNA, the CDR3 is TGCAGCGTTGATGACAGGTACAATGAGCAGTTCTTC. The encoded protein is CSVDDRYNEQFF.

The CDR3 loop is CASSTRLPGSKNIQYF. The CDR3 DNA sequence: TGTGCCAGCAGCACAAGGTTGCCAGGGTCGAAAAACATTCAGTACTTC. This rearrangement joins TRBV7-8 to TRBJ2-4, with a weak D call TRBD1 (5 bases). The germline CDR1 and CDR2 sequences are SGHVS and FQNEAQ. This CDR3 contains 16 residues. The germline V and J ends were trimmed by 5 bases and 4 bases, with 18 bases remaining between them.

This clonotype occurred many times. The J gene is TRBJ1-1, the V gene TRBV6-2 or TRBV6-3; no definite D call. The CDR3 length is 13 residues. V shed 2 bases and J shed 2 bases, with 6 bases lying between them. CDR1 is MNHEY, CDR2 SVGEGT, per germline. The CDR3 sequence: CASSYEVNTEAFF. DNA of the CDR3: TGTGCCAGCAGTTACGAGGTAAACACTGAAGCTTTCTTT.

The J gene is TRBJ2-3, the V gene TRBV6-5; 8 bases map to TRBD2. Per the germline V gene, CDR1 is MNHEY and CDR2 is SVGAGI. The CDR3 sequence is 15 residues long. Losses at the gene ends were 6 bases for V and 2 bases for J; bases not matched to a gene: 7. The CDR3 DNA follows: TGTGCCAGCAGCCGTGGCGGGGGGTACACAGATACGCAGTATTTT. Protein: CASSRGGGYTDTQYF.

This clonotype has only a few counts. The chain links TRBV4-3 to TRBJ1-5; the D gene is possibly TRBD1 (5 bases). CDR1 is LGHNA, CDR2 YSLEER, per germline. The CDR3 extends over 17 amino acids. Trimming left V 0 bases short and J 2 bases short, with 14 bases between. CDR3 protein: CASSQDPVREGNQPQHF. The DNA for the CDR3 is TGCGCCAGCAGCCAAGATCCCGTCAGGGAGGGCAATCAGCCCCAGCATTTT.

The V gene is TRBV6-2 or TRBV6-3, the J gene TRBJ1-1; a possible D gene is TRBD1 (5 bases). The CDR3 covers 12 residues. Germline lookup yields CDR1 MNHEY and CDR2 SVGEGT. Between the trimmed V and J ends, which lost 8 bases and 1 base, there was a span of 8 bases. The DNA for the CDR3 is TGTGCCAGCGATACAGGGAACACTGAAGCTTTCTTT. Its protein product is CASDTGNTEAFF.

Ten or more counts support this clonotype. The chain is built from TRBV2 and TRBJ1-2; D perhaps matches TRBD1 (5 bases). This CDR3 has 13 residues. Trimming removed 6 bases at V and 4 bases at J, with 12 bases between. The V gene's germline CDR1 is SNHLY and CDR2 FYNNEI. This chain's CDR3 is CASSRGTAYGYTF. CDR3 nucleotides: TGTGCCAGCAGCCGCGGGACGGCCTATGGCTACACCTTC.

In its sample, this clonotype was seen a few times. In nucleotides, the CDR3 is TGTGCCAGCAGCTTGGGCGGGGTAGGCCTAGATACGCAGTATTTT. It encodes CASSLGGVGLDTQYF. The rearrangement links TRBV5-4 to TRBJ2-3; D possibly corresponds to TRBD2 (6 bases). This CDR3 comprises 15 residues. Trimming shortened V by 0 bases and J by 5 bases, and 13 bases separated the two germline ends. Germline-derived CDR1 and CDR2 are SGHNT and YYREEE (reference sequence).

For this clonotype: The junction departs from germline at one end; a sequencing error may be responsible. This sequence joins TRBV27 and TRBJ2-3; 9 bases match TRBD2. Germline V lookup: CDR1 MNHEY, CDR2 SMNVEV (reference sequence). The CDR3 has 15 residues. This CDR3 reads CASSLSGGTSDTLYF. The CDR3 coding sequence is TGTGCCAGCAGTCTGAGCGGGGGGACTTCAGATACGCTGTATTTT.

This clonotype was counted many times. This chain uses TRBV7-2 with TRBJ1-5; D is uncertain. V gave up 3 bases and J gave up 3 bases, with 12 bases separating them. The CDR3 consists of 15 residues. CDR1 SGHTA and CDR2 FQGNSA come from the germline V gene. CDR3 amino acids: CASSFWAQNNQPQHF. In DNA form, the CDR3 reads TGTGCCAGCAGCTTTTGGGCACAGAACAATCAGCCCCAGCATTTT.

J is TRBJ2-7 and V is TRBV6-2 or TRBV6-3; 12 bases map to TRBD2. The CDR3 covers 16 residues. The V gene end was trimmed by 5 bases and the J gene end by 0 bases; junction bases not matched to a gene: 5. Germline-derived CDR1 and CDR2 are MNHEY and SVGEGT. CDR3 coding DNA: TGTGCCAGCAGTCCCATGACTAGCGGGGGCTCCTACGAGCAGTACTTC. This encodes CASSPMTSGGSYEQYF.

At least ten counts were recorded for this clonotype. The J gene is TRBJ1-1, the V gene TRBV9, with D perhaps matching TRBD1 (5 bases). CDR1 SGDLS and CDR2 YYNGEE come from the germline V gene. This CDR3 has 15 residues. Trimming took off 0 bases at V and 5 bases at J, with 14 bases between the two ends. The CDR3 nucleotides are TGTGCCAGCAGCGTAGCCCCGGCAGGGCCAACTGAAGCTTTCTTT. It translates to CASSVAPAGPTEAFF.

The chain carries TRBV10-3 and TRBJ2-7; D is uncertain. Germline V gives CDR1 ENHRY, CDR2 SYGVKD. This CDR3 has 14 amino acids. Between the trimmed V and J ends, which lost 3 bases and 2 bases, there was a span of 11 bases. As DNA, the CDR3 is TGTGCCATCAGTGAATCCAGTCTAACCTACGAGCAGTACTTC. Encoded protein: CAISESSLTYEQYF.

This rearrangement joins TRBV18 to TRBJ2-1; 7 bases line up with TRBD2. Germline V lookup: CDR1 KGHSH, CDR2 LQKENI. V dropped 3 bases and J dropped 6; count of bases not matched to a gene: 8. The CDR3 contains 15 residues. CDR3 coding DNA: TGTGCCAGCTCACCGCAGCGGGGAGCCCTCAATGAGCAGTTCTTC. Amino acid sequence: CASSPQRGALNEQFF.

V gene TRBV5-5 combines with J gene TRBJ1-1; a weak D match, TRBD1 (5 bases). The CDR3 sequence is 14 residues long. Trimming took 5 bases from V and 3 from J, leaving 14 bases between them. CDR1 is SGHKS, CDR2 YYEKEE, per germline (reference sequence). CDR3 nucleotide sequence: TGTGCCAGCAGGGGGGTAGGTGTGGACACTGAAGCTTTCTTT. Translation: CASRGVGVDTEAFF.

This clonotype has at least ten counts. The V gene is TRBV18, the J gene TRBJ1-5; 10 positions agree with TRBD1. The CDR3 consists of 14 residues. Trimming took 6 bases from V and 5 from J; bases not matched to a gene: 4. CDR1 KGHSH and CDR2 LQKENI come from the germline V gene. CDR3 sequence: CASSPGQGDQPQHF. The CDR3 DNA reads TGTGCCAGCTCCCCCGGACAGGGGGATCAGCCCCAGCATTTT.

This clonotype appeared many times. V and J are TRBV6-2 or TRBV6-3 and TRBJ1-1, with D tentatively TRBD1 (6 bases). Germline assignment: CDR1 MNHEY and CDR2 SVGEGT. V gave up 7 bases and J gave up 5 bases, with 23 bases separating them. The CDR3 totals 16 residues. The DNA for the CDR3 is TGTGCCAGCAACGCCCTCCCCCAGGGGAGTAAGACTGAAGCTTTCTTT. Its protein product is CASNALPQGSKTEAFF.

This clonotype has at least ten counts. V usage is TRBV9 and J usage is TRBJ2-7; tentative D call: TRBD2 (5 bases). CDR1 SGDLS and CDR2 YYNGEE come from the germline V gene. The CDR3 contains 15 residues. Trimming took off 0 bases at V and 2 bases at J, with 12 bases between the two ends. The CDR3 loop reads CASSVAGSGPYEQYF. DNA of the CDR3: TGTGCCAGCAGCGTAGCGGGAAGCGGTCCCTACGAGCAGTACTTC.

The table lists this clonotype with a few counts. The CDR3 coding sequence is TGCGCCAGCAGCCAACAGACAGGGGGAAACATTCAGTACTTC. This codes for CASSQQTGGNIQYF. The V gene is TRBV4-3, the J gene TRBJ2-4; 9 nucleotides align to TRBD1. CDR1 and CDR2 (germline): LGHNA, YSLEER. This CDR3 is built from 14 residues. V lost 2 bases to trimming and J lost 6 bases; unmatched junction nucleotides: 2.

This clonotype was seen at least ten times. The chain combines TRBV24-1 with TRBJ2-5; the D gene is possibly TRBD1 (6 bases). Trimming cost V 4 bases and J 1 base, with 9 bases left between them. Per the germline V gene, CDR1 is KGHDR and CDR2 is SFDVKD. The CDR3 has 14 amino acids. CDR3 nucleotide sequence: TGTGCCACCAGTGACCGAGGGGGCCAAGAGACCCAGTACTTC. It specifies CATSDRGGQETQYF.

This chain uses TRBV4-3 with TRBJ1-4, with 8 bases that match TRBD1. Germline V gene sequence: CDR1 LGHNA, CDR2 YSLEER. Trimming took 0 bases from V and 4 from J; bases not matched to a gene: 7. This CDR3 spans 17 amino acids. In DNA form, the CDR3 reads TGCGCCAGCAGCCAAGACTCAGGGGGCCCTTATAATGAAAAACTGTTTTTT. Its protein product is CASSQDSGGPYNEKLFF.

Sample share makes this clonotype medium-sized. This chain joins TRBV13 and TRBJ2-7, with 8 nucleotides matching TRBD1. Germline V gene sequence: CDR1 PRHDT, CDR2 FYEKMQ (reference sequence). CDR3 length equals 13 residues. V was pared by 4 bases and J by 4 bases, with 3 bases of the junction left unmatched. The CDR3 DNA follows: TGTGCCAGCAGCTCACAGGGGGAATACGAGCAGTACTTC. Translation: CASSSQGEYEQYF.

There are many counts of this clonotype. J is TRBJ2-7 and V is TRBV18; either TRBD1 or TRBD2 may supply D (5 bases each). CDR1 is KGHSH and CDR2 is LQKENI in the germline V gene. The CDR3 runs to 15 residues. V was trimmed by 3 bases and J by 4 bases, leaving 16 bases between them. As DNA, the CDR3 is TGTGCCAGCTCACCGAGGGACGGTCAAGTTTACGAGCAGTACTTC. It yields the protein CASSPRDGQVYEQYF. The whole variable domain, filled in from reference TRBV18 and TRBJ2-7, reads NAGVMQNPRHLVRRRGQEARLRCSPMKGHSHVYWYRQLPEEGLKFMVYLQKENIIDESGMPKERFSAEFPKEGPSILRIQQVVRGDSAAYFCASSPRDGQVYEQYFGPGTRLTVT.

This clonotype has a handful of counts. The gene calls are TRBV2 and TRBJ2-3, with D perhaps TRBD2 (5 bases). The CDR3 spans 13 residues. V shed 7 bases and J shed 4 bases, with 12 bases lying between them. CDR1 and CDR2 (germline): SNHLY, FYNNEI. CDR3 coding DNA: TGTGCCAGCAAACCCTCCGGGGCAGATACGCAGTATTTT. This encodes CASKPSGADTQYF. The full variable domain, with the rest looked up from reference TRBV2 and TRBJ2-3, is EPEVTQTPSHQVTQMGQEVILRCVPISNHLYFYWYRQILGQKVEFLVSFYNNEISEKSEIFDDQFSVERPDGSNFTLKIRSTKLEDSAMYFCASKPSGADTQYFGPGTRLTVL.